The clone carrying this T cell receptor beta chain was counted between two and nine times. Its cognate antigen is unknown. Next came a second PCR, run for about 7 to 12 cycles, which used a sample-barcoded 5' primer along with a J-beta primer mix. Every single cDNA molecule received a tag from a template-switch adaptor with 12 random nucleotides. TCRdb processed the 5' RACE reads anew with MiXCR; each CDR3 protein has one entry. Of 980,000 or so distinct CDR3 sequences detected, around 48% appear once; the ten largest clones hold around an eighth. Germline V gives CDR1 DFQATT, CDR2 SNEGSKA (reference sequence). The CDR3 loop spans 12 amino acids. This sample is drawn from a study of blood T cells in healthy people across ages. General observations from the study: A strong correlation was found between TCR beta diversity and the percentage of naive T cells.

The draw of peripheral blood yielded ten milliliters from each donor. Samples each had at least 5 micrograms of total RNA extracted. The receptor was derived from a young man in good health. The sequenced sample was blood. The V gene is TRBV20-1, the J gene TRBJ2-4; D unclear. The J call is uncertain, as TRBJ2-7 better fits the DNA end. The CDR3 region is CSARPSPYEQYF. The CDR3 DNA follows: TGCAGTGCTAGACCTAGTCCCTACGAGCAGTACTTC.